The 30 T cell receptor beta chains listed next were all sequenced from one sample in a study of regulatory T cells in long-lasting Graves disease. The authors built TCR beta libraries using iRepertoire HTBI primers and Arm-PCR of CDR3 regions. Using its own MiXCR run on the multiplex PCR reads, TCRdb lists one record per CDR3 protein. The table has roughly 440,000 distinct CDR3 sequences, about a sixth seen once; the top ten hold 23%. Stated time point: newly diagnosed GD, antithyroid drugs for less than 3 months. RNA isolated from PBMCs was used to make the TCR library. These same data were also listed under a study on T cells in Graves' hyperthyroidism and ophthalmopathy.

The input for sequencing was peripheral blood mononuclear cells (PBMCs), taken at new diagnosis, from a patient treated with antithyroid drugs. Receptor source: a woman between 18 and 30 years old with Graves disease.

This clonotype was recorded many times. It may be a read error: a sequence one base away is much more abundant. Here the CDR3 omits its conserved ending phenylalanine or tryptophan, so a read error is the likely source. V and J are TRBV12-3 or TRBV12-4 and TRBJ2-5; 10 nucleotides agree with TRBD1. CDR3 length: 15 amino acids. The V segment lost 5 bases and the J segment 4 bases; nucleotides outside the gene matches: 7. The CDR3, as DNA: TGTGCCAGCAGTCCCGGACAGGGGGGGCGAGAGACCCAGTACCTC. Protein sequence: CASSPGQGGRETQYL.

The V call is TRBV10-2, the J call TRBJ2-3; maybe TRBD2 (6 bases). V shed 10 bases and J shed 0 bases, with 26 bases lying between them. Germline lookup yields CDR1 WSHSY and CDR2 SAAADI. The CDR3 extends over 18 amino acids. CDR3 DNA: TGCGCCACTAGACCCGGGACCTCATGGGGGACTAGCACAGATACGCAGTATTTT. Amino acids: CATRPGTSWGTSTDTQYF.

The table lists this clonotype with many counts. The DNA for the CDR3 is TGTGCCAGCAGTCCCCTCCGGGGACCTAGCACAGATACGCAGTATTTT. The encoded protein is CASSPLRGPSTDTQYF. The chain combines TRBV12-3 or TRBV12-4 with TRBJ2-3; possibly TRBD1 or TRBD2 for D (5 bases each). The CDR3 sequence is 16 residues long. Trimming took off 5 bases at V and 0 bases at J, with 15 bases between the two ends.

The chain combines TRBV29-1 with TRBJ2-7, with 7 bases identical to TRBD1. The CDR3 covers 13 residues. The J segment lost 2 bases and the V segment lost 6 bases, leaving 7 bases of the junction unmatched. Per the germline V gene, CDR1 is SQVTM and CDR2 is ANQGSEA. CDR3 loop: CSVKQGSAYEQYF. CDR3 DNA sequence: TGCAGCGTCAAACAGGGGTCCGCCTACGAGCAGTACTTC.

This clonotype turned up a few times. The J gene is TRBJ1-2, the V gene TRBV11-2; TRBD1 is a possible D gene (6 bases). This CDR3 spans 18 amino acids. Germline V gene sequence: CDR1 SGHAT, CDR2 FQNNGV. V was pared by 3 bases and J by 1 base, with 21 bases between. The CDR3 is CASSFSWTGTLLNYGYTF. CDR3 sequence (DNA): TGTGCCAGCAGCTTCTCTTGGACCGGGACACTTCTTAACTATGGCTACACCTTC.

The rearrangement joins TRBV18 to TRBJ2-2; maybe TRBD2 (6 bases). CDR1 is KGHSH, CDR2 LQKENI, per germline. V lost 2 bases and J 6 bases, leaving 16 bases between the germline ends. The CDR3 totals 16 residues. This CDR3 is CASSPRRVGDAGELFF. CDR3 DNA: TGTGCCAGCTCACCAAGGAGGGTCGGGGACGCCGGGGAGCTGTTTTTT.

This clonotype was seen repeatedly, ten times or more. The chain joins TRBV6-1 to TRBJ2-1, with D perhaps matching TRBD1 (6 bases). Germline V gene data show CDR1 as MNHNS and CDR2 as SASEGT. This CDR3 comprises 16 residues. V was pared by 2 bases and J by 0 bases, with 11 bases between. The CDR3 loop reads CASSEMGASSYNEQFF. In DNA form, the CDR3 reads TGTGCCAGCAGTGAAATGGGGGCGAGCTCCTACAATGAGCAGTTCTTC.

As to this clonotype: This likely traces to a read error, being one base from a far larger clone. This sequence joins TRBV29-1 and TRBJ2-3; 9 nucleotides align to TRBD2. The end of the DNA fits TRBJ2-1 better, so the J call may be wrong. CDR3 length: 13 amino acids. Germline CDR1 SQVTM, CDR2 ANQGSEA. In nucleotides, the CDR3 is TGCAGCGCGGAGGGACTAGCAAACGATGAGCAGTTCTTC. This codes for CSAEGLANDEQFF.

This clonotype was observed many times. The rearrangement uses TRBV2 and TRBJ1-5; TRBD1 is a possible D gene (6 bases). CDR1 is SNHLY and CDR2 is FYNNEI in the germline V gene. This CDR3 spans 12 amino acids. V lost 4 bases and J lost 15, with 16 bases in between. The CDR3 nucleotides are TGTGCCAGCAGTGTTCAGACAGGCTATGCGCATTTT. This gives the protein CASSVQTGYAHF.

The chain carries TRBV9 and TRBJ1-4; 7 bases fit TRBD1. Germline lookup yields CDR1 SGDLS and CDR2 YYNGEE. V was pared by 3 bases and J by 8 bases, with 10 bases of the junction left unmatched. The CDR3 is 15 amino acids. CDR3 nucleotides: TGTGCCAGCAGCGCAGCCTCAGGGGGAGGGGAAAAACTGTTTTTT. Amino acids: CASSAASGGGEKLFF. Together with reference TRBV9 and TRBJ1-4, the CDR3 gives the full variable domain: DSGVTQTPKHLITATGQRVTLRCSPRSGDLSVYWYQQSLDQGLQFLIQYYNGEERAKGNILERFSAQQFPDLHSELNLSSLELGDSALYFCASSAASGGGEKLFFGSGTQLSVL.

The rearrangement links TRBV12-3 or TRBV12-4 to TRBJ2-3; D not resolved. CDR3 length equals 12 residues. Trimming pared 3 bases from V and 4 bases from J, leaving 5 bases between. The CDR3 is CASSFSSDTQYF. The DNA of the CDR3 is TGTGCCAGCAGTTTTAGTTCAGATACGCAGTATTTT.

The chain has TRBV15 and TRBJ2-1; TRBD2 matches 8 bases. V shed 0 bases, J shed 3 bases, and the junction held 4 bases outside the gene matches. Germline CDR1 reads LNHNV; CDR2 reads YYDKDF (reference sequence). The CDR3 contains 16 residues. DNA of the CDR3: TGTGCCACCAGCAGAGATGTAGCGGGAAACTACAATGAGCAGTTCTTC. Its translation: CATSRDVAGNYNEQFF.

This clonotype was found many times. The chain has TRBV20-1 and TRBJ2-3; TRBD2 matches at 12 bases. Germline V gene data show CDR1 as DFQATT and CDR2 as SNEGSKA (reference sequence). The CDR3 contains 15 residues. V was pared by 5 bases and J by 4 bases, with 7 bases of the junction left unmatched. CDR3 loop: CSAQRLAGASDTQYF. The CDR3 region has the DNA TGCAGTGCTCAGAGACTAGCGGGAGCGTCAGATACGCAGTATTTT.

This clonotype occurred a few times. The chain links TRBV18 to TRBJ1-1, with D maybe TRBD1 (5 bases). V lost 2 bases to trimming and J lost 10 bases, with 14 bases between them. CDR3 length: 13 residues. Germline-derived CDR1 and CDR2 are KGHSH and LQKENI. CDR3 DNA: TGTGCCAGCTCACCAAACTCTGGGGCCGGAGCTTTCTTT. Its translation is CASSPNSGAGAFF.

This clonotype was found a few times. V is TRBV7-8 and J is TRBJ2-5; 8 nucleotides line up with TRBD1. The CDR3 consists of 16 residues. Germline V gene lookup returns CDR1 SGHVS and CDR2 FQNEAQ. The V and J ends lost 5 bases and 2 bases, in that order; junction bases with no gene match: 10. CDR3 loop: CASSIRTGTAQETQYF. The CDR3 coding sequence is TGTGCCAGCAGCATCAGGACAGGGACTGCTCAAGAGACCCAGTACTTC.

This clonotype was detected only a few times. Likely a read error: the CDR3 ends without its conserved phenylalanine or tryptophan. The rearrangement joins TRBV11-1 to TRBJ2-5, with TRBD1 identical over 7 bases. CDR1 is SGHAT and CDR2 is FQDESV in the germline V gene (reference sequence). CDR3 length: 13 residues. V was clipped by 5 bases and J by 5 bases; unmatched bases: 5. DNA of the CDR3: TGTGCCAGCAGCCTACAGGGGCCGGAGACCCAGTACCTC. Its translation: CASSLQGPETQYL.

The chain carries TRBV20-1 and TRBJ1-5; possibly TRBD1 for D (5 bases). Germline V gene lookup returns CDR1 DFQATT and CDR2 SNEGSKA (reference sequence). The CDR3 length is 16 residues. V was shortened by 3 bases and J by 0 bases, with 15 bases between the two germline ends. CDR3 DNA sequence: TGCAGTGCTAGTAAGCCCTCGGGGGATAGCAATCAGCCCCAGCATTTT. Amino acids: CSASKPSGDSNQPQHF.

This clonotype was picked up a small number of times. The junction shows a germline mismatch at one end, possibly a read error. The chain carries TRBV19 and TRBJ1-1, with D possibly being TRBD1 (5 bases). The length of the CDR3 is 14 residues. The germline CDR1 and CDR2 sequences are LNHDA and SQIVND (reference sequence). This CDR3 reads CASSVKKGNSEAFF. DNA of the CDR3: TGTGCCAGTAGCGTAAAGAAGGGGAACTCTGAAGCTTTCTTT.

This clonotype was seen repeatedly, ten times or more. V and J are TRBV28 and TRBJ2-5; no firm D call. V lost 3 bases, J lost 5 bases, and 13 bases lay in between. The CDR3 is made up of 14 amino acids. Germline assignment: CDR1 MDHEN and CDR2 SYDVKM. The CDR3 spells CASSFRLGAETQYF. The DNA for the CDR3 is TGTGCCAGCAGTTTTCGTTTGGGTGCCGAGACCCAGTACTTC.

This clonotype appeared many times. CDR3 amino acids: CSASLGQSYEQYF. CDR3 in DNA: TGCAGTGCTAGTCTGGGACAGTCCTACGAGCAGTACTTC. V usage is TRBV20-1 and J usage is TRBJ2-7; 7 bases are a match to TRBD1. Trimming at V came to 3 bases and at J to 1 base, leaving 3 bases not matched to a gene. Germline assignment: CDR1 DFQATT and CDR2 SNEGSKA (reference sequence). The CDR3 is made up of 13 amino acids.

The rearrangement joins TRBV29-1 to TRBJ1-4; tentatively, D is TRBD1 (6 bases). CDR1 SQVTM and CDR2 ANQGSEA come from the germline V gene. The CDR3 sequence is 14 residues long. Trimming pared 4 bases from V and 8 bases from J, leaving 17 bases between. The CDR3 DNA reads TGCAGCGTTGGAAACAACAGGGAAGTGGAAAAACTGTTTTTT. Amino acid sequence: CSVGNNREVEKLFF.

This rearrangement joins TRBV3-1 to TRBJ1-3, with 9 bases aligning to TRBD1. Looked up from germline, CDR1 is LGHDT and CDR2 is YNNKEL (reference sequence). The CDR3 is 19 residues long. With 0 bases clipped from V and 0 bases from J, the junction kept 9 bases outside the gene matches. The CDR3, as DNA: TGTGCCAGCAGCCAAGAGAAGGTTTACAGGGGGCCCTCTGGAAACACCATATATTTT. Its translation: CASSQEKVYRGPSGNTIYF.

This clonotype has a count of ten or more. V and J are TRBV12-3 or TRBV12-4 and TRBJ2-5; possible D gene TRBD1, 6 bases. V lost 3 bases and J 4 bases, leaving 12 bases between the germline ends. The CDR3 is 14 residues long. This CDR3 is CASSLNRVSETQYF. The DNA of the CDR3 is TGTGCCAGCAGTTTGAACAGGGTGTCAGAGACCCAGTACTTC.

This clonotype showed up just a few times. This may be a read error: a much more frequent sequence differs by one nucleotide. The CDR3: CASSLGAHPGYEQLF. The CDR3 nucleotides read TGTGCCAGCAGTCTCGGAGCCCACCCAGGCTATGAGCAGCTCTTC. The chain combines TRBV27 with TRBJ2-1; D remains unclear. CDR1 MNHEY and CDR2 SMNVEV come from the germline V gene (reference sequence). The CDR3 sequence is 15 residues long.

This sequence joins TRBV15 and TRBJ2-1, with 15 nucleotides matching TRBD2. The V gene end was trimmed by 0 bases and the J gene end by 13 bases; junction bases not matched to a gene: 7. This CDR3 contains 16 residues. From germline, CDR1 is LNHNV and CDR2 YYDKDF (reference sequence). CDR3 nucleotides: TGTGCCACCAGCAGAGATAAGGGACTAGCGGGGGGTCCCCAGTTCTTC. It translates to CATSRDKGLAGGPQFF.

This rearrangement joins TRBV20-1 to TRBJ2-3, with 10 bases that match TRBD1. The CDR3 is 13 amino acids. J lost 8 bases, V lost 4 bases, and 6 bases had no gene match. The V gene's germline CDR1 is DFQATT and CDR2 SNEGSKA (reference sequence). The DNA of the CDR3 is TGCAGTGCTATTCGCAGGACAGGGGGTACGCAGTATTTT. Translation gives CSAIRRTGGTQYF.

About this clonotype itself: A read error may explain this, as a much larger clone is one base away. The V call is TRBV28, the J call TRBJ2-1; D is undetermined. The CDR3 sequence is 14 residues long. V lost 6 bases and J 6 bases, leaving 15 bases between the germline ends. Germline CDR1 MDHEN, CDR2 SYDVKM. Here the CDR3 reads CASSPVDHCNEQFF. DNA of the CDR3: TGTGCCAGCAGCCCCGTGGACCACTGCAATGAGCAGTTCTTC.

In this sample, this clonotype turned up a few times. The chain uses TRBV7-2 and TRBJ2-2; D is uncertain. This CDR3 contains 13 residues. V was shortened by 1 base and J by 6 bases, with 6 bases between the two germline ends. Per germline, CDR1 SGHTA and CDR2 FQGNSA. CDR3 nucleotides: TGTGCCAGCAGCTTAGAGCCGGCCGGGGAGCTGTTTTTT. Its translation is CASSLEPAGELFF.

This clonotype was seen repeatedly, ten times or more. The chain combines TRBV7-2 with TRBJ2-5; maybe TRBD1 (6 bases). Germline lookup yields CDR1 SGHTA and CDR2 FQGNSA. This CDR3 is 15 amino acids long. V was pared by 5 bases and J by 5 bases, with 18 bases between. The CDR3 protein is CASSTTGRPWETQYF. CDR3 nucleotides: TGTGCCAGCAGCACAACAGGGCGCCCTTGGGAGACCCAGTACTTC. Full variable domain (remainder filled in from reference TRBV7-2 and TRBJ2-5): GAGVSQSPSNKVTEKGKDVELRCDPISGHTALYWYRQSLGQGLEFLIYFQGNSAPDKSGLPSDRFSAERTGGSVSTLTIQRTQQEDSAVYLCASSTTGRPWETQYFGPGTRLLVL.

This clonotype turned up a few times. The V and J genes are TRBV2 and TRBJ2-5; D might be TRBD2 (5 bases). Between the trimmed V and J ends, which lost 3 bases and 4 bases, there was a span of 15 bases. This CDR3 region has 15 residues. Germline V gives CDR1 SNHLY, CDR2 FYNNEI. CDR3 DNA sequence: TGTGCCAGCAGTGAGGAGGTAGGCCGGAGAGAGACCCAGTACTTC. Encoded protein: CASSEEVGRRETQYF. Variable domain in full (rest from reference TRBV2 and TRBJ2-5): EPEVTQTPSHQVTQMGQEVILRCVPISNHLYFYWYRQILGQKVEFLVSFYNNEISEKSEIFDDQFSVERPDGSNFTLKIRSTKLEDSAMYFCASSEEVGRRETQYFGPGTRLLVL.